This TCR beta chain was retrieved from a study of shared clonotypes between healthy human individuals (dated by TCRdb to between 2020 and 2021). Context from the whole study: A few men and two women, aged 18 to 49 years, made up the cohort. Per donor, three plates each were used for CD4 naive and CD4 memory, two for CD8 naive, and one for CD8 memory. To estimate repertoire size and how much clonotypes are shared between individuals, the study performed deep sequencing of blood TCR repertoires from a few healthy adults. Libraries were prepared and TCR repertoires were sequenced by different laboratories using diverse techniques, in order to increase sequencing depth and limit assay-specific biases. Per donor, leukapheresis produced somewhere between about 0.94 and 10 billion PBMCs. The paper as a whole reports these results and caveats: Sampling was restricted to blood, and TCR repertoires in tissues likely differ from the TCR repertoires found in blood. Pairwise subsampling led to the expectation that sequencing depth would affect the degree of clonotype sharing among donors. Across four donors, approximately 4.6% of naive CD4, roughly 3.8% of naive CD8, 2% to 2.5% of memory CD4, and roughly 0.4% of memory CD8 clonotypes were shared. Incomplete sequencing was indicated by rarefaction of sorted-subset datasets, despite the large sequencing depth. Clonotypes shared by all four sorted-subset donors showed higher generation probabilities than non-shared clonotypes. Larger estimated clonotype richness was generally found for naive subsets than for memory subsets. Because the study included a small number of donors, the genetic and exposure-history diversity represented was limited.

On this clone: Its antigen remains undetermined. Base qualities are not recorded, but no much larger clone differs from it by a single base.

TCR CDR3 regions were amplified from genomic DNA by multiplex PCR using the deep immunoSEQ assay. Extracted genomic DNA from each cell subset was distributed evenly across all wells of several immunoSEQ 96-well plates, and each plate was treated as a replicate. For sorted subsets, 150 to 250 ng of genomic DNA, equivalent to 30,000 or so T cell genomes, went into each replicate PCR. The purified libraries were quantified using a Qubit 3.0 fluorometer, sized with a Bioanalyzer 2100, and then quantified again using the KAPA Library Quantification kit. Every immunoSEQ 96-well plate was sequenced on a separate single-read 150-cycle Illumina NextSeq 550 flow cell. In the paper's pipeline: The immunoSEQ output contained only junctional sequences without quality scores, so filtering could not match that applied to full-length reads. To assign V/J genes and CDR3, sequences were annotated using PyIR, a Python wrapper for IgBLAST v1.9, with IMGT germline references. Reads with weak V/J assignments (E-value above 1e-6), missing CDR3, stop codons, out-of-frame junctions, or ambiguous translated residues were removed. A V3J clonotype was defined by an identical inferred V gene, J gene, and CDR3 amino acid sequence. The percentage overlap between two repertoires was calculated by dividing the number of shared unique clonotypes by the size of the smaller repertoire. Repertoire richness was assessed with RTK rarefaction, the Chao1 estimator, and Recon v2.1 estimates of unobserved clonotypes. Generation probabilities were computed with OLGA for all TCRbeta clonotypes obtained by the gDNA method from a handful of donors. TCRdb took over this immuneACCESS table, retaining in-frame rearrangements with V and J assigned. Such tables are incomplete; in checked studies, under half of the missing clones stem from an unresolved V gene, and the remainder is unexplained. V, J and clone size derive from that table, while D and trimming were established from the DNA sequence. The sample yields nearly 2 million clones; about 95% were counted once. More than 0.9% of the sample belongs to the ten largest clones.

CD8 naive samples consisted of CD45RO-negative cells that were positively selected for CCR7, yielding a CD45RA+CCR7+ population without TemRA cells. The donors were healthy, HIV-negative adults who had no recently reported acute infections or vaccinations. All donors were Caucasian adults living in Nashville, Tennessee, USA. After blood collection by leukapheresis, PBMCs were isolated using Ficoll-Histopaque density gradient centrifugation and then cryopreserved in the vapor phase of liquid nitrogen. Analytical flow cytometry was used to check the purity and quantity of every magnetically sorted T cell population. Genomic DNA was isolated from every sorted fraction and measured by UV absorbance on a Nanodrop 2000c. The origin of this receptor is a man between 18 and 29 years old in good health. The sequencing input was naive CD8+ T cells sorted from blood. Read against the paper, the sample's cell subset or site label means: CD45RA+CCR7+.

The nucleotides are TGCAGCGTTGACCCGGACAGGGGCTATGGCTACACCTTC. This sequence encodes CSVDPDRGYGYTF. Rearrangement joined TRBV29-1 to TRBJ1-2; the junction holds 9 bases that match TRBD1. Reading from cysteine to phenylalanine, the CDR3 counts 13 amino acids. Here the CDR3 DNA is all that survives: 39 bases in frame from base 1. Ends trimmed: V by 3 bases, J by 4 bases; bases unmatched to a gene: 3. As encoded in the germline V gene, CDR1 is SQVTM while CDR2 is ANQGSEA.